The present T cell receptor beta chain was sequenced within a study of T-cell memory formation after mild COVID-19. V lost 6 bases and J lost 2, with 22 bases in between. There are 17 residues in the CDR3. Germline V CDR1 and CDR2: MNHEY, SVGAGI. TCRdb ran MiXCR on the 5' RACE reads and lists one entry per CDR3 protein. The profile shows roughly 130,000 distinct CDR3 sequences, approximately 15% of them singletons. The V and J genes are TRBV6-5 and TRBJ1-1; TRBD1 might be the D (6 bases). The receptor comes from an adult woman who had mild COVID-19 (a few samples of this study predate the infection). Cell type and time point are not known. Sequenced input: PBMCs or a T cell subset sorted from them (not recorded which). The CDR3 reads CASSPLYGTRVNTEAFF. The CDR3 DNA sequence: TGTGCCAGCAGCCCTCTTTATGGGACAAGGGTTAACACTGAAGCTTTCTTT.